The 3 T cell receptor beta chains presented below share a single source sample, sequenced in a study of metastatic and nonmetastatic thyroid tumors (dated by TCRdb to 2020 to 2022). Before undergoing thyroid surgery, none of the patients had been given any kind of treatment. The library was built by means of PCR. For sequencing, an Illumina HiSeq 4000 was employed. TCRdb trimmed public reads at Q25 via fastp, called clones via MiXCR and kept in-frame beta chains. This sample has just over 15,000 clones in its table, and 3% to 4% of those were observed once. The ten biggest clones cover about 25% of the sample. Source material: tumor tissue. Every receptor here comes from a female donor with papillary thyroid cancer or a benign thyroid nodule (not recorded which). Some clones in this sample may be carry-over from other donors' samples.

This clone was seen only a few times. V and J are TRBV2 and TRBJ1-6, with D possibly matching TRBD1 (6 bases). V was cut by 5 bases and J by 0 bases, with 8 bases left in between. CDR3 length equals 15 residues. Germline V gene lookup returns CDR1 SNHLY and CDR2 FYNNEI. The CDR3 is CASSPDSSYNSPLHF. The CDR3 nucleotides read TGTGCCAGCAGTCCGGACAGCTCCTATAATTCACCCCTCCACTTT.

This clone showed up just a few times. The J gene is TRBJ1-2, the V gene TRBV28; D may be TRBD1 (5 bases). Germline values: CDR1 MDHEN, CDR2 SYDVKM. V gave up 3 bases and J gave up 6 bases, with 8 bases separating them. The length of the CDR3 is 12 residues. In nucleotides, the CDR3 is TGTGCCAGCAGTTTCGGGGGAGATGGCTACACCTTC. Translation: CASSFGGDGYTF.

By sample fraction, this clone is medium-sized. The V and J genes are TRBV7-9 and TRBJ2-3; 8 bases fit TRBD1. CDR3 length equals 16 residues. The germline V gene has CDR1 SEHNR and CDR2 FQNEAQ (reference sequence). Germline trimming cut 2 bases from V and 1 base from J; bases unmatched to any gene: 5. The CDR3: CASSLTPGQGTDTQYF. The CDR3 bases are TGTGCCAGCAGCTTAACACCGGGACAGGGCACAGATACGCAGTATTTT.